Listed here are 8 T cell receptor beta chains from one sample, sequenced in a study of Ad26.COV2.S vaccination and SARS-CoV-2 variants. The repertoire was sequenced with immunoSEQ multiplex PCR; TCRdb's copy has only in-frame clones and lacks some. The data hold fewer than 400,000 clones, with roughly 90% observed a single time. Treatment indicated: roughly 19 received Ad26.COV2.S at low or high dose, single or two shots; about 5 received placebo; per-sample allocation not given. It was on day 63 after the first vaccine or placebo injection that samples were taken. Specimen: peripheral blood, collected in a trial of Ad26.COV2.S vaccine versus placebo. All receptors come from a person aged 18-65 years who received the Ad26.COV2.S COVID-19 vaccine or a placebo.

The gene calls are TRBV5-1 and TRBJ1-6; D is ambiguous. Germline loops: CDR1 SGHRS, CDR2 YFSETQ. V lost 4 bases and J lost 7, with 18 bases in between. The CDR3 has 16 amino acids. For the CDR3, the DNA is TGCGCCAGCAGCCTCGGCCCACCAGGCGAAAATTCACCCCTCCACTTT. As protein: CASSLGPPGENSPLHF. Using reference TRBV5-1 and TRBJ1-6 for the parts outside the CDR3, the full variable domain is KAGVTQTPRYLIKTRGQQVTLSCSPISGHRSVSWYQQTPGQGLQFLFEYFSETQRNKGNFPGRFSGRQFSNSRSEMNVSTLELGDSALYLCASSLGPPGENSPLHFGNGTRLTVT.

V usage is TRBV18 and J usage is TRBJ1-1; unclear D gene. V was shortened by 3 bases and J by 0 bases, with 2 bases between the two germline ends. Germline V gives CDR1 KGHSH, CDR2 LQKENI. This CDR3 has 12 amino acids. CDR3 residues: CASSPLNTEAFF. CDR3 bases: TGTGCCAGCTCACCCCTGAACACTGAAGCTTTCTTT.

As concerns this clone: At the DNA level, this CDR3 is encoded by other sequences in the same sample as well. The chain combines TRBV3-1 (or the pseudogene TRBV3-2) with TRBJ1-3; D call uncertain. The germline V gene has CDR1 LGHDT and CDR2 YNNKEL (reference sequence). CDR3 size: 15 residues. The V and J ends lost 0 bases and 3 bases respectively, with 9 bases between them. The CDR3 nucleotides read TGTGCCAGCAGCCAAGATCGGACTAGTGGAAACACCATATATTTT. This translates into CASSQDRTSGNTIYF.

V and J are TRBV19 and TRBJ1-1; no clear D gene. Between the trimmed V and J ends, which lost 3 bases and 1 base, there was a span of 9 bases. The CDR3 loop spans 14 amino acids. Germline V gene data show CDR1 as LNHDA and CDR2 as SQIVND (reference sequence). CDR3 sequence reads: CASSMTPTNTEAFF. CDR3 DNA: TGTGCCAGTAGTATGACTCCTACGAACACTGAAGCTTTCTTT.

This chain uses TRBV7-3 with TRBJ2-6, with no clear D. Per germline, CDR1 SGHTA and CDR2 FQGTGA. The CDR3 runs 17 residues. V lost 2 bases and J lost 0, with 11 bases in between. The CDR3 coding sequence is TGTGCCAGCAGCTTATTTGCCGAACTCTCTGGGGCCAACGTCCTGACTTTC. Encoded protein: CASSLFAELSGANVLTF.

The chain couples TRBV7-9 to TRBJ2-1, with 8 bases that match TRBD2. Germline lookup yields CDR1 SEHNR and CDR2 FQNEAQ (reference sequence). The V gene end was trimmed by 5 bases and the J gene end by 15 bases; junction bases not matched to a gene: 6. The CDR3 covers 11 residues. This CDR3 reads CASSEGLVSFF. The DNA of the CDR3 is TGTGCCAGCAGCGAGGGACTAGTGTCGTTCTTC.

This chain uses TRBV7-9 with TRBJ2-7; 7 bases are a match to TRBD2. CDR3 length: 12 residues. CDR1 is SEHNR, CDR2 FQNEAQ, per germline (reference sequence). V was clipped by 4 bases and J by 5 bases; unmatched bases: 2. The CDR3 region is CASSWTSDEQYF. DNA for the CDR3: TGTGCCAGCAGCTGGACTAGTGACGAGCAGTACTTC.

This chain joins TRBV4-3 and TRBJ2-5; TRBD2 agrees at 10 bases. The germline V gene encodes CDR1 LGHNA and CDR2 YSLEER. The CDR3 loop spans 18 amino acids. V dropped 0 bases and J dropped 5; count of bases not matched to a gene: 12. The CDR3: CASSQDLVSGGAVETQYF. The CDR3 DNA reads as TGCGCCAGCAGCCAAGATTTGGTGAGCGGGGGGGCGGTGGAGACCCAGTACTTC.